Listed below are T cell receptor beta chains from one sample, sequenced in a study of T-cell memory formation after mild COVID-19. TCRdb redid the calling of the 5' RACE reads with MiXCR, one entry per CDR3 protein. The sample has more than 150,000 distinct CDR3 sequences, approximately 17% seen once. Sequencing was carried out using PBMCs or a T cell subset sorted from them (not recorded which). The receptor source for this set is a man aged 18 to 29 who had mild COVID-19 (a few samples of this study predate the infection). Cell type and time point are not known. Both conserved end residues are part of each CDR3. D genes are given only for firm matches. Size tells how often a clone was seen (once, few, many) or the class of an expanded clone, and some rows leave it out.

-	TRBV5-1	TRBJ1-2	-	TGCGCCAGCAGCTTGGATGTTTCAGGGGATGGCTACACCTTC	CASSLDVSGDGYTF
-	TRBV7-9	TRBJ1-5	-	TGTGCCAGCAGCTTGGCCGTGGGGGCTCTCAGTCAGCCCCAGCATTTT	CASSLAVGALSQPQHF
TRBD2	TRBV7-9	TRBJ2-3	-	TGTGCCAGCAGCCACGGTAGCGGGGTTGGTGCAGATACGCAGTATTTT	CASSHGSGVGADTQYF
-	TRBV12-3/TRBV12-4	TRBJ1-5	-	TGTGCCAGCACTACAGTCAATAGCAATCAGCCCCAGCATTTT	CASTTVNSNQPQHF
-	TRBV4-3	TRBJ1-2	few	TGCGCCAGCAGCCAAGAGACCGCTTATGGCTACACCTTC	CASSQETAYGYTF
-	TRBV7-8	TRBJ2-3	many	TGTGCCAGCAGCTTTGGTCAGGGCCGGGATACGCAGTATTTT	CASSFGQGRDTQYF
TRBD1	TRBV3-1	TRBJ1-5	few	TGTGCCAGCAGCCCGAGCTTCGGACAGGGAGGTCAGCCCCAGCATTTT	CASSPSFGQGGQPQHF
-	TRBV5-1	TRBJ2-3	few	TGCGCCAGCAGCTTGGATTCAGGGGATACGCAGTATTTT	CASSLDSGDTQYF
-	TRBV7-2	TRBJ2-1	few	TGTGCCAGCAGCTTCTTGGCTAGTGCTGAGCAGTTCTTC	CASSFLASAEQFF
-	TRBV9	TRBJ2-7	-	TGTGCCAGCAGCGTAGCTACAGGCACCACCTACGAGCAGTACTTC	CASSVATGTTYEQYF
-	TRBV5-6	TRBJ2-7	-	TGTGCCAGCAGCTTGGACACTCAATACGAGCAGTACTTC	CASSLDTQYEQYF
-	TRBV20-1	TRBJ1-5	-	TGCAGTGCGCGGGGTAGCACCAGCAATCAGCCCCAGCATTTT	CSARGSTSNQPQHF
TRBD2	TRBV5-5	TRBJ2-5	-	TGTGCCAGCAGCCGAGCGGGGGCAGAGACCCAGTACTTC	CASSRAGAETQYF
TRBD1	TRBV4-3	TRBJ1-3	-	TGCGCCAGCAGCCACGTGTGGCAGGGGGAAAGCTCTGGAAACACCATATATTTT	CASSHVWQGESSGNTIYF
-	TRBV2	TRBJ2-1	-	TGTGCCAGCAGTGTCCGGGATGAGCAGTTCTTC	CASSVRDEQFF
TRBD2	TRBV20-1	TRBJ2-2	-	TGCAGTGCTAGACTAGCGGGGGCGACCGGGGAGCTGTTTTTT	CSARLAGATGELFF
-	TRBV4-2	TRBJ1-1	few	TGTGCCAGCAGCCAAGATCGAGTTAGCCAGTCAGGGACTGAAGCTTTCTTT	CASSQDRVSQSGTEAFF
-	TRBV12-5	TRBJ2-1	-	TGTGCTAGTGGTTTGGACAGGAATGAGCAGTTCTTC	CASGLDRNEQFF
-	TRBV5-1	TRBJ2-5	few	TGCGCCAGCAGCTCCCCAGAGATTGGGACCCAGTACTTC	CASSSPEIGTQYF
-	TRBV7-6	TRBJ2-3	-	TGTGCCAGCAGCTTAAGGTCGTCGGGGATTCGAACAGATACGCAGTATTTT	CASSLRSSGIRTDTQYF
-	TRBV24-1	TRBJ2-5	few	TGTGCCACCAGTGATTGGTCAGGGGCCCAAGAGACCCAGTACTTC	CATSDWSGAQETQYF
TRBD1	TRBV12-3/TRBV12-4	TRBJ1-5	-	TGTGCCAGCACCTGGACAGGGTTTATCAATCAGCCCCAGCATTTT	CASTWTGFINQPQHF
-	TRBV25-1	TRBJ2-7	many	TGTGCCAGCAGTGAATCGGATTGGCGTTACGAGCAGTACTTC	CASSESDWRYEQYF
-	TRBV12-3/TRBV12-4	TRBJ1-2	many	TGTGCCAGCAGTTCCGGGATCTATGGCTACACCTTC	CASSSGIYGYTF
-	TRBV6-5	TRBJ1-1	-	TGTGCCAGCAGCCGCATCCCCTTCGTGGTAGCTTTCTTT	CASSRIPFVVAFF
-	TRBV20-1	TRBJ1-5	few	TGCAGTGCTTTCGGAGGGTCGGGGCCCCAGCATTTT	CSAFGGSGPQHF
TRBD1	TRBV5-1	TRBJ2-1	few	TGCGCCAGCAGCACAGGGGGATGGTCCTACAATGAGCAGTTCTTC	CASSTGGWSYNEQFF
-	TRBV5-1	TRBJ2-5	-	TGCGCCAGCAGCTTGGCCGTGGGGACGGGGACCCAGTACTTC	CASSLAVGTGTQYF
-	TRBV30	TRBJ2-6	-	TGTGCCTGGAGTCGATTCGTTGGGGCCAACGTCCTGACTTTC	CAWSRFVGANVLTF
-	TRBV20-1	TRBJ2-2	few	TGCAGTGCTCGGGAGCGGCGGACCCGCACCGGGGAGCTGTTTTTT	CSARERRTRTGELFF
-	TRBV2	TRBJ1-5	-	TGTGCCAGCAGTGAACGGACAGACAATCAGCCCCAGCATTTT	CASSERTDNQPQHF
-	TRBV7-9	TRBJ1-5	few	TGTGCCAGCAGCTTAGGGGGGGGCAGCAATCAGCCCCAGCATTTT	CASSLGGGSNQPQHF
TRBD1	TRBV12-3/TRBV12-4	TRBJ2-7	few	TGTGCCAGCTCGACAGGGCCGGTTTACGAGCAGTACTTC	CASSTGPVYEQYF
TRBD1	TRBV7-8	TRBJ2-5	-	TGTGCCAGCACTATAACAGGGGGCCAGTTTGGAGAGACCCAGTACTTC	CASTITGGQFGETQYF
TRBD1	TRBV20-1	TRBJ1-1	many	TGCAGTGCACCGACTACAGGGGGATACACTGAAGCTTTCTTT	CSAPTTGGYTEAFF
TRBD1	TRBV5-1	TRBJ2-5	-	TGCGCCAGTGGATCCGGGACAGGGCGTTCGGAGACCCAGTACTTC	CASGSGTGRSETQYF
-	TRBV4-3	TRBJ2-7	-	TGCGCCAGCAGCCCCTTCTTGGACAGCTCCTACGAGCAGTACTTC	CASSPFLDSSYEQYF
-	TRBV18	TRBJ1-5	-	TGTGCCAGCTCATCGGCTGTGGGCGGACAGCCCCAGCATTTT	CASSSAVGGQPQHF
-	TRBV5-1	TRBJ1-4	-	TGCGCCAGCAGCTTCAGAAGCAGTAATGAAAAACTGTTTTTT	CASSFRSSNEKLFF
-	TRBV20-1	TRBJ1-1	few	TGCAGTGCTATCCGCGCAAGGGGTACTGAAGCTTTCTTT	CSAIRARGTEAFF
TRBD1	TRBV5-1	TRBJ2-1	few	TGCGCCAGCAACCCTCGGACAGGGAGAGTTGAGCAGTTCTTC	CASNPRTGRVEQFF
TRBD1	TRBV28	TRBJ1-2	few	TGTGCCAGCAGTTTCGACCGACAGGGAGGGTATGGCTACACCTTC	CASSFDRQGGYGYTF
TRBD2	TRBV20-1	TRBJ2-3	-	TGCAGTGCACCCGCTAGCGGGGGGGGCACAGATACGCAGTATTTT	CSAPASGGGTDTQYF
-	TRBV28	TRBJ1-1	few	TGTGCCAGCGCTTCGGTGATGAACACTGAAGCTTTCTTT	CASASVMNTEAFF
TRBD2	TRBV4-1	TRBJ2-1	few	TGCGCCAGCAGCGCAGCGGGGAGCAATGAGCAGTTCTTC	CASSAAGSNEQFF
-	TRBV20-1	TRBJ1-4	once	TGCAGTGCTAGTCCCGCAGGGTCGCATGAAGAACTGTTTTTT	CSASPAGSHEELFF
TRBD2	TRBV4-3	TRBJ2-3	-	TGCGCCAGCAGCCAAGATGGGACTAGCGGGGGTTTAGATGAGCAGTATTTT	CASSQDGTSGGLDEQYF
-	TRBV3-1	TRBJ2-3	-	TGTGCCAGCAGCCCAGGACTGGTGGGGGGGCCAAACACAGATACGCAGTATTTT	CASSPGLVGGPNTDTQYF
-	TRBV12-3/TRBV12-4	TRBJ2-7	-	TGTGCCAGCGGCGGACAGGGAGGGGGCTACGAGCAGTACTTC	CASGGQGGGYEQYF
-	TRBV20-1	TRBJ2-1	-	TGCAGTGCTAGCCACCCCGGACCGGAGCAGTTCTTC	CSASHPGPEQFF
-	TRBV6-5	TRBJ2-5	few	TGTGCCAGCAGTTACGTCACGGGAGAGACCCAGTACTTC	CASSYVTGETQYF
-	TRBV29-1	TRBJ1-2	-	TGCAGCGTTGAAGATAATAGAGGAGGTGGCTATGGCTACACCTTC	CSVEDNRGGGYGYTF
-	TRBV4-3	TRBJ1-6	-	TGCGCCAGCAGCCAAGATACCGCCTCCGGTGGGTCCATTAATTCACCCCTCCACTTT	CASSQDTASGGSINSPLHF
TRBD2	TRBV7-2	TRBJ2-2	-	TGTGCCAGCAGCTTAGAAGCCCTTCGTGGACTAGCGGTTCACGGGGAGCTGTTTTTT	CASSLEALRGLAVHGELFF
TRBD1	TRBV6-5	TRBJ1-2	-	TGTGCCAGCAGTTACTCGGGGACAGGGGCCGGTGGCTACACCTTC	CASSYSGTGAGGYTF